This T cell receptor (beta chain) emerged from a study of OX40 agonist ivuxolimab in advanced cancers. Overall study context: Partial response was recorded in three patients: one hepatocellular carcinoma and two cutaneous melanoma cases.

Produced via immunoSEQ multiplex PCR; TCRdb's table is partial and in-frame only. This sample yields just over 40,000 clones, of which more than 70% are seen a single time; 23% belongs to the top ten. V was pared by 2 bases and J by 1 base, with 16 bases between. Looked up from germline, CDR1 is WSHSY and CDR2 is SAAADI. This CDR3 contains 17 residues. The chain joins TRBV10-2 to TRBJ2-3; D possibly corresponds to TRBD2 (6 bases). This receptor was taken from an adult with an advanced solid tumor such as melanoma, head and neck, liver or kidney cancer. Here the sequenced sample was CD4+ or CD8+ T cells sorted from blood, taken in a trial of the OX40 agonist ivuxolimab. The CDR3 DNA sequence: TGCGCCAGCAGTGAGGCGGTGCGGGGAATAGGCACAGATACGCAGTATTTT. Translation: CASSEAVRGIGTDTQYF.